This T cell receptor (beta chain) was identified in a study of vaccination effects on CD4 cells after COVID-19. Details on this clone: What it recognizes is unknown.

Germline assignment: CDR1 KGHDR and CDR2 SFDVKD. This CDR3 comprises 14 residues. The V end was cut by 5 bases, the J end by 6 bases, with 13 bases between. TCRdb's table, derived via immunoSEQ multiplex PCR, lists solely in-frame clones and lacks some. The data show about 63,000 clones, around 75% seen once. Antigen-specific CD4+ T cells were first expanded with viral peptide pools by the ViraFEST assay and only then sequenced. At the end of 10 days of culture, CD4+ T cells were isolated. Vaccinated recipients, who were negative for nucleocapsid antibodies, had no history of SARS-CoV-2 infection. The V gene is TRBV24-1, the J gene TRBJ2-1, with unresolved D. This clonotype was sampled from a human donor who received a COVID-19 vaccine. Source: CD4+ T cells from PBMCs cultured with HCoV-OC43 spike peptides, taken before COVID-19 vaccination. Subset given: HCoV-OC43 spike overlapping peptide pool stimulation. The CDR3 nucleotides read TGTGCCACCAGTGCCCTAGGAGCCGTCAATGAGCAGTTCTTC. This encodes CATSALGAVNEQFF.